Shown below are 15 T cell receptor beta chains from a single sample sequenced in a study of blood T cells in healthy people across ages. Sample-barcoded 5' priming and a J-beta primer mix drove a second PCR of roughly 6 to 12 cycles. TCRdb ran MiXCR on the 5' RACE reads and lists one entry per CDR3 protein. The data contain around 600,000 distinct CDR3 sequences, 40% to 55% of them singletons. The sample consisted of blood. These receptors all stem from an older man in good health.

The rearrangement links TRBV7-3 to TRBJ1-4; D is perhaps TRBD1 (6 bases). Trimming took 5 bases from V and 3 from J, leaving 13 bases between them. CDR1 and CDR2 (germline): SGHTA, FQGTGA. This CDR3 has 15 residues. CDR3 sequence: CASSPTGSANEKLFF. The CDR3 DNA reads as TGTGCCAGCAGCCCAACAGGGTCGGCTAATGAAAAACTGTTTTTT.

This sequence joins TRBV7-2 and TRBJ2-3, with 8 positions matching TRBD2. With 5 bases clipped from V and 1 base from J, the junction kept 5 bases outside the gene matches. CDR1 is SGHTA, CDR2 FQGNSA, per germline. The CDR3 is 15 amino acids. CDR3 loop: CASSIFSGGTDTQYF. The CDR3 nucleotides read TGTGCCAGCAGCATATTTAGCGGGGGCACAGATACGCAGTATTTT.

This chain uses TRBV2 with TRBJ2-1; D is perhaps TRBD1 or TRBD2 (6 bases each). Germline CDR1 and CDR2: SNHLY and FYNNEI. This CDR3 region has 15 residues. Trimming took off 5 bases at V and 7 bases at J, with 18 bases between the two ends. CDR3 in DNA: TGTGCCAGCAGTTGGGGGGCAGGGGAGATGAATGAGCAGTTCTTC. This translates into CASSWGAGEMNEQFF.

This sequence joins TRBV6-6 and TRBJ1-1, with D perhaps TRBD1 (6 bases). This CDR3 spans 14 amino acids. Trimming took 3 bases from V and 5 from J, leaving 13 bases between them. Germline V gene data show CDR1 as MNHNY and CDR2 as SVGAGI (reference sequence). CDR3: CASSYGGAETEAFF. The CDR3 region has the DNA TGTGCCAGCAGTTATGGGGGGGCGGAAACTGAAGCTTTCTTT.

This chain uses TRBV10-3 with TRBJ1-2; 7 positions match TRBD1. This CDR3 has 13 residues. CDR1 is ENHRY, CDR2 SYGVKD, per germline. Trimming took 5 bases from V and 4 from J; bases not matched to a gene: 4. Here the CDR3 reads CAISWTGPYGYTF. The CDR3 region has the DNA TGTGCCATCAGTTGGACAGGCCCCTATGGCTACACCTTC.

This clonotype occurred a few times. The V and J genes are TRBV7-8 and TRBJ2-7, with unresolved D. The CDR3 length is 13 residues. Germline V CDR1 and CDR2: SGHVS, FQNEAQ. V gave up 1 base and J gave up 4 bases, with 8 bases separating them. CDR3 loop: CASSLGYEYEQYF. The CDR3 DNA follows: TGTGCCAGCAGCTTAGGTTACGAGTACGAGCAGTACTTC.

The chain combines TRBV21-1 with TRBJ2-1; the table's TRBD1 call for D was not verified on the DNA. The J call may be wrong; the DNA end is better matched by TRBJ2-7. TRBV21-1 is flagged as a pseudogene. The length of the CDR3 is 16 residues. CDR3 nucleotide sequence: TGTGCCAGCAGCATCAGGGACTGGGCCTCCTACAATGAGCAGTACTTC. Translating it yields CASSIRDWASYNEQYF.

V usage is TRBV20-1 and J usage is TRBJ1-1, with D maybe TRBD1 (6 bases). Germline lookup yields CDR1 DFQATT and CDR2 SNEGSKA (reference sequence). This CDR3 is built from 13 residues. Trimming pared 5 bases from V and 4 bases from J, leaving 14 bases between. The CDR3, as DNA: TGCAGTGCTCCCAGGGGTGGGGGCACTGAAGCTTTCTTT. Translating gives CSAPRGGGTEAFF.

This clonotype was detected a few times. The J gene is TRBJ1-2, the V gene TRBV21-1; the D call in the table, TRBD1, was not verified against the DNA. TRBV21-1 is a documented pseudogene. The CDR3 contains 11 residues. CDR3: CASTLCGGYTF. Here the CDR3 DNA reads TGTGCCAGCACCCTCTGTGGTGGCTACACCTTC.

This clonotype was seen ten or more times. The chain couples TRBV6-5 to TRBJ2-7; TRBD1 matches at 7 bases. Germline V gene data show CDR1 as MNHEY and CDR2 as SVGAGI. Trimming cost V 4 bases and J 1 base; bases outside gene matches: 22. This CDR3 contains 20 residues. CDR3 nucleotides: TGTGCCAGCAGTTCCTCCGCATACCTCCTCGACAGGGCCAGTTCCTACGAGCAGTACTTC. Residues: CASSSSAYLLDRASSYEQYF.

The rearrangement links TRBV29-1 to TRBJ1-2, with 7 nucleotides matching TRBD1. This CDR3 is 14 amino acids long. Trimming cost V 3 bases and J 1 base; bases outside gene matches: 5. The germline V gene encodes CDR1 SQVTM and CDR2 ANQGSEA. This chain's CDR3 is CSVEGQGVNYGYTF. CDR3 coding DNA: TGCAGCGTTGAGGGGCAGGGGGTTAACTATGGCTACACCTTC.

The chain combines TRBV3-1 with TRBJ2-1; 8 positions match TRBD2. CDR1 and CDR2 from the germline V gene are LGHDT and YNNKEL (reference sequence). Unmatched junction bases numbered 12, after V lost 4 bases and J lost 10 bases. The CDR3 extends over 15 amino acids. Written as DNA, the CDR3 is TGTGCCAGCAGCCGCCGGCTAGCGGGTCGCGGAGAGCAGTTCTTC. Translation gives CASSRRLAGRGEQFF.

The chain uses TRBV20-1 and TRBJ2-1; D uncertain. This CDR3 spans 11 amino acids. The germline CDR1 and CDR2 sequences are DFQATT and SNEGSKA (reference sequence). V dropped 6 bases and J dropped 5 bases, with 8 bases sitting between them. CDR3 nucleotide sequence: TGCAGTGCCAAACAGAACAATGAGCAGTTCTTC. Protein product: CSAKQNNEQFF.

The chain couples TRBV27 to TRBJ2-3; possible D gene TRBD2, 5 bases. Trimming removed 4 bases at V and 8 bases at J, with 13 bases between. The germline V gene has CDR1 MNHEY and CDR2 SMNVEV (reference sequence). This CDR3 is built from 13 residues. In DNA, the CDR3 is TGTGCCAGCAGTTCGGGGTCGACGGGTACGCAGTATTTT. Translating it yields CASSSGSTGTQYF.

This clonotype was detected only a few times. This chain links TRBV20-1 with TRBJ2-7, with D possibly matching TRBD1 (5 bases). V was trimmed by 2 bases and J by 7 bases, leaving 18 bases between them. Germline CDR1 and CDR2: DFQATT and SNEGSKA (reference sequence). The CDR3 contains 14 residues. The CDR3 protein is CSARRVQGIGEQYF. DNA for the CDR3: TGCAGTGCTAGACGGGTTCAGGGAATAGGGGAGCAGTACTTC.